Below, 10 T cell receptor beta chains from the same sample are listed, as sequenced in a study of cytomegalovirus exposure and HLA in healthy donors. Sequencing was performed with immunoSEQ multiplex PCR; in TCRdb, only in-frame clones are kept and a portion is missing. The sample lists approximately 300,000 clones, approximately 90% occurring once. What was sequenced was PBMCs. These receptors were collected from a woman aged 18-29 years in good health and CMV-seronegative.

The CDR3 DNA is TGTGCCAGCAGCCAAGGTGGAAGCGGGGCCCAAGAGACCCAGTACTTC. Its translation is CASSQGGSGAQETQYF. The J gene is TRBJ2-5, the V gene TRBV4-2; 7 bases match TRBD2. The CDR3 covers 16 residues. With V trimmed by 1 base and J by 1 base, 6 bases remained unmatched. Germline V gene lookup returns CDR1 LGHNA and CDR2 YNFKEQ.

The gene calls are TRBV5-4 and TRBJ1-2; no clear D gene. The CDR3 length is 14 residues. Germline V gene sequence: CDR1 SGHNT, CDR2 YYREEE (reference sequence). The germline V and J ends were trimmed by 4 bases and 8 bases, with 18 bases remaining between them. CDR3 DNA sequence: TGTGCCAGCAGCCTACAAGGTCCGGGTGGGGGCTACACCTTC. This gives the protein CASSLQGPGGGYTF.

The chain joins TRBV4-3 to TRBJ2-2, with 11 bases aligning to TRBD2. Germline V gene lookup returns CDR1 LGHNA and CDR2 YSLEER. The J segment lost 3 bases and the V segment lost 0 bases, leaving 0 bases of the junction unmatched. This CDR3 has 16 amino acids. The chain's CDR3 is CASSQELAGDTGELFF. The CDR3 DNA reads TGCGCCAGCAGCCAAGAACTAGCGGGGGACACCGGGGAGCTGTTTTTT.

In the case of this clone: This sample includes further DNA sequences coding for the same CDR3. The chain uses TRBV6-1 and TRBJ2-6; tentatively, D is TRBD1 (6 bases). Per germline, CDR1 MNHNS and CDR2 SASEGT. Trimming removed 6 bases from V and 0 bases from J, with 6 bases in between. CDR3 length: 14 residues. DNA for the CDR3: TGTGCCAGCAGGGACAGCTCTGGGGCCAACGTCCTGACTTTC. Protein: CASRDSSGANVLTF.

This clone occurred once. The gene calls are TRBV29-1 and TRBJ2-3, with D possibly TRBD1 on 7 matching bases. V was trimmed by 7 bases and J by 4 bases, leaving 18 bases between them. Germline loops: CDR1 SQVTM, CDR2 ANQGSEA. The CDR3 has 14 amino acids. CDR3: CSATTGTVSDTQYF. The DNA for the CDR3 is TGCAGCGCGACGACAGGGACTGTCTCAGATACGCAGTATTTT.

V is TRBV9 and J is TRBJ1-1; no definite D call. CDR3 length equals 14 residues. In germline, CDR1 is SGDLS, CDR2 YYNGEE. V lost 0 bases and J lost 6, with 12 bases in between. CDR3 protein: CASSVATATSEAFF. The CDR3, as DNA: TGTGCCAGCAGCGTAGCTACAGCAACCTCTGAAGCTTTCTTT.

V and J are TRBV7-2 and TRBJ2-7; 11 bases are shared with TRBD1. CDR3 length: 15 residues. Per germline, CDR1 SGHTA and CDR2 FQGNSA. Losses at the gene ends were 5 bases for V and 3 bases for J; bases not matched to a gene: 6. The CDR3 loop is CASSPEGQGVYEQYF. The CDR3 nucleotides are TGTGCCAGCAGCCCGGAGGGACAGGGGGTCTACGAGCAGTACTTC.

This chain joins TRBV5-4 and TRBJ2-1; 7 bases match TRBD1. With V trimmed by 6 bases and J by 7 bases, 13 bases remained unmatched. The CDR3 sequence is 15 residues long. Per the germline V gene, CDR1 is SGHNT and CDR2 is YYREEE (reference sequence). The CDR3 protein is CASNRQGQPINEQFF. The CDR3 region has the DNA TGTGCCAGCAACCGCCAGGGACAGCCAATTAATGAGCAGTTCTTC.

V is TRBV2 and J is TRBJ2-7, with 7 bases aligning to TRBD1. Germline values: CDR1 SNHLY, CDR2 FYNNEI. V was clipped by 4 bases and J by 6 bases; unmatched bases: 6. The CDR3 covers 13 residues. DNA of the CDR3: TGTGCCAGCAGTGGGGACAGCGTGTCCGAGCAGTACTTC. Translating it yields CASSGDSVSEQYF.

The chain carries TRBV29-1 and TRBJ2-5; D is perhaps TRBD1 (6 bases). The V gene lost 4 bases and the J gene lost 3 bases, with 9 bases spanning the gap. CDR1 is SQVTM, CDR2 ANQGSEA, per germline. This CDR3 has 12 residues. This CDR3 reads CSVVGAEETQYF. The CDR3 bases are TGCAGCGTTGTGGGGGCAGAAGAGACCCAGTACTTC.